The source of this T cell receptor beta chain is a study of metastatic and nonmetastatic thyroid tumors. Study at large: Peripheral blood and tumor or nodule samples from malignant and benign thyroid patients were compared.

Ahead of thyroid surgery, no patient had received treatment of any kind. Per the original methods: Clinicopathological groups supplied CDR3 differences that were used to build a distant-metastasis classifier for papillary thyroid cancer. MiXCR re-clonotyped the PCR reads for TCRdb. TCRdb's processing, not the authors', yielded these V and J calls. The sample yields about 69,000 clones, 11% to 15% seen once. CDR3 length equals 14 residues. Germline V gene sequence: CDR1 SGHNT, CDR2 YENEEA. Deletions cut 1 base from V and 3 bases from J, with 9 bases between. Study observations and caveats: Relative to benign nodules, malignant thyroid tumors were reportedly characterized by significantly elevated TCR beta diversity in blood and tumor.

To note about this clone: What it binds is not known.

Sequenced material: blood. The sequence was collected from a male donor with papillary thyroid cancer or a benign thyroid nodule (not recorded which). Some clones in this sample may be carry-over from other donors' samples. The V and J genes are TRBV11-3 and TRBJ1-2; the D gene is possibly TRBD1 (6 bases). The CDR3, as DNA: TGTGCCAGCAGCTTAGGACAGGTAGACTATGGCTACACCTTC. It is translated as CASSLGQVDYGYTF. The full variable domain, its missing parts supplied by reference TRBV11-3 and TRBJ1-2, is EAGVVQSPRYKIIEKKQPVAFWCNPISGHNTLYWYLQNLGQGPELLIRYENEEAVDDSQLPKDRFSAERLKGVDSTLKIQPAELGDSAVYLCASSLGQVDYGYTFGSGTRLTVV.